One and the same sample provided the 26 T cell receptor beta chains below, sequenced in a study of T cell responses to AZD1222 COVID-19 vaccine. TCRdb's table, derived via immunoSEQ multiplex PCR, lists solely in-frame clones and lacks some. Among about 170,000 clones listed, roughly 92% were seen once. The sample was peripheral blood, taken on day 0 of AZD1222 vaccination. These receptors all stem from an adult in good health.

The genes are TRBV6-1 and TRBJ1-2; possible D gene TRBD1, 5 bases. CDR3 length: 14 residues. Germline V lookup: CDR1 MNHNS, CDR2 SASEGT. The germline V and J ends were trimmed by 3 bases and 0 bases, with 8 bases remaining between them. The CDR3 region is CASSEGGANYGYTF. The CDR3 coding sequence is TGTGCCAGCAGTGAGGGGGGAGCTAACTATGGCTACACCTTC.

This chain links TRBV27 with TRBJ1-2, with D tentatively TRBD1 (5 bases). CDR1 is MNHEY and CDR2 is SMNVEV in the germline V gene (reference sequence). The CDR3 has 14 residues. Trimming took off 6 bases at V and 4 bases at J, with 15 bases between the two ends. The DNA of the CDR3 is TGTGCCAGCAGCCGCTGGGGGGACGGCTATGGCTACACCTTC. As protein: CASSRWGDGYGYTF.

This clone was counted once. The chain has TRBV9 and TRBJ2-3; a possible D gene is TRBD2 (6 bases). The length of the CDR3 is 14 residues. The ends were cut back, 5 bases at V and 0 bases at J, with 10 bases in the middle. Germline V gene lookup returns CDR1 SGDLS and CDR2 YYNGEE. The DNA for the CDR3 is TGTGCCAGCAGTAGCGGCACTAGCACAGATACGCAGTATTTT. It specifies CASSSGTSTDTQYF.

The chain recombines TRBV28 with TRBJ1-3, with TRBD1 matching over 11 bases. Per germline, CDR1 MDHEN and CDR2 SYDVKM. V trimming: 6 bases; J trimming: 4 bases; junction bases outside the gene matches: 8. CDR3 length equals 16 residues. The CDR3 DNA sequence: TGTGCCAGCAGCCCGGGACAGGGGGTTTGGGGAAACACCATATATTTT. As protein: CASSPGQGVWGNTIYF.

The chain links TRBV5-5 to TRBJ1-3; no clear D. This CDR3 is built from 15 residues. Per germline, CDR1 SGHKS and CDR2 YYEKEE (reference sequence). The V gene lost 0 bases and the J gene lost 0 bases, with 7 bases spanning the gap. For the CDR3, the DNA is TGTGCCAGCAGCTTGGGGGCCTACTCTGGAAACACCATATATTTT. It yields the protein CASSLGAYSGNTIYF.

The chain combines TRBV9 with TRBJ2-5; D perhaps matches TRBD2 (5 bases). V lost 2 bases to trimming and J lost 5 bases, with 19 bases between them. The length of the CDR3 is 16 residues. Germline V gene sequence: CDR1 SGDLS, CDR2 YYNGEE. This CDR3 is CASSVGNRGPWETQYF. The CDR3 nucleotides read TGTGCCAGCAGCGTGGGGAACAGAGGGCCTTGGGAGACCCAGTACTTC.

This rearrangement joins TRBV6-1 to TRBJ1-3, with 7 bases matching TRBD1. In germline, CDR1 is MNHNS, CDR2 SASEGT. The CDR3 runs to 14 residues. V shed 5 bases, J shed 0 bases, and the junction held 1 base outside the gene matches. The CDR3: CASSSGGSGNTIYF. The CDR3 DNA is TGTGCCAGCAGTTCAGGGGGCTCTGGAAACACCATATATTTT.

The rearrangement uses TRBV27 and TRBJ2-3; D unresolved. V gave up 0 bases and J gave up 4 bases, with 14 bases separating them. The V gene's germline CDR1 is MNHEY and CDR2 SMNVEV (reference sequence). This CDR3 has 16 amino acids. CDR3 sequence: CASSLSLGGAPDTQYF. Here the CDR3 DNA reads TGTGCCAGCAGTTTATCGTTAGGCGGCGCACCAGATACGCAGTATTTT.

The chain uses TRBV7-2 and TRBJ2-3; 8 bases map to TRBD2. Per germline, CDR1 SGHTA and CDR2 FQGNSA. With V trimmed by 5 bases and J by 2 bases, 12 bases remained unmatched. This CDR3 has 17 residues. The CDR3 DNA reads as TGTGCCAGCAGCACCCGTATGGCGGGGGGAAACACAGATACGCAGTATTTT. Amino acid sequence: CASSTRMAGGNTDTQYF.

The chain links TRBV7-9 to TRBJ2-7; the D is unclear. Germline lookup yields CDR1 SEHNR and CDR2 FQNEAQ (reference sequence). This CDR3 region has 12 residues. Trimming shortened V by 1 base and J by 2 bases, and 3 bases separated the two germline ends. The DNA of the CDR3 is TGTGCCAGCAGCTTAGACGCCTACGAGCAGTACTTC. Protein product: CASSLDAYEQYF.

The rearrangement uses TRBV27 and TRBJ2-5, with 10 bases that match TRBD2. The ends lost 3 bases at V and 5 bases at J; junction bases unmatched: 6. The length of the CDR3 is 15 residues. Germline V gene lookup returns CDR1 MNHEY and CDR2 SMNVEV (reference sequence). In DNA form, the CDR3 reads TGTGCCAGCAGTTTGGCTAGCGGGAGTTGGGAGACCCAGTACTTC. Translating it yields CASSLASGSWETQYF.

V gene TRBV7-9 combines with J gene TRBJ1-1; D gene uncertain. Trimming shortened V by 0 bases and J by 4 bases, and 9 bases separated the two germline ends. The CDR3 consists of 14 residues. Germline V gene lookup returns CDR1 SEHNR and CDR2 FQNEAQ (reference sequence). The CDR3 protein is CASSLAKVSTEAFF. CDR3 nucleotide sequence: TGTGCCAGCAGCTTAGCAAAGGTTAGCACTGAAGCTTTCTTT.

This rearrangement joins TRBV6-1 to TRBJ1-2; D is unresolved. Trimming removed 3 bases at V and 3 bases at J, with 14 bases between. Germline CDR1 is MNHNS and CDR2 is SASEGT. This CDR3 spans 15 amino acids. The chain's CDR3 is CASSDGPPTYYGYTF. The DNA of the CDR3 is TGTGCCAGCAGTGACGGGCCACCTACGTACTATGGCTACACCTTC.

The count of this clone is one. V gene TRBV19 combines with J gene TRBJ2-1, with a tentative D call TRBD2 (6 bases). V was clipped by 0 bases and J by 5 bases, with 11 bases between them. Looked up from germline, CDR1 is LNHDA and CDR2 is SQIVND (reference sequence). The CDR3 runs to 15 residues. The CDR3 sequence is CASSIDRGSNNEQFF. The CDR3 DNA sequence: TGTGCCAGTAGTATAGACCGGGGGTCAAACAATGAGCAGTTCTTC.

This sequence joins TRBV15 and TRBJ2-2; a weak D match, TRBD1 (6 bases). CDR1 is LNHNV and CDR2 is YYDKDF in the germline V gene (reference sequence). V lost 5 bases and J 0 bases, leaving 16 bases between the germline ends. The CDR3 extends over 17 amino acids. The CDR3 is CATSGESGTTNTGELFF. Here the CDR3 DNA reads TGTGCCACCAGCGGGGAGTCCGGGACAACGAACACCGGGGAGCTGTTTTTT.

This clone came up once. V usage is TRBV6-5 and J usage is TRBJ2-1, with D possibly TRBD1 on 5 matching bases. Deletions cut 6 bases from V and 6 bases from J, with 18 bases between. The CDR3 contains 15 residues. The germline V gene encodes CDR1 MNHEY and CDR2 SVGAGI. DNA for the CDR3: TGTGCCAGCAGCCGGACACGAACCAACGGCAATGAGCAGTTCTTC. Its translation is CASSRTRTNGNEQFF.

This chain links TRBV5-5 with TRBJ2-2; tentative D call: TRBD1 (6 bases). The CDR3 runs to 16 residues. Germline loops: CDR1 SGHKS, CDR2 YYEKEE (reference sequence). Trimming cost V 4 bases and J 0 bases, with 13 bases left between them. Here the CDR3 reads CASSHRQDSNTGELFF. The DNA for the CDR3 is TGTGCCAGCAGCCATCGACAGGACTCGAACACCGGGGAGCTGTTTTTT.

This chain links TRBV11-1 with TRBJ1-1; 8 nucleotides match TRBD1. The V segment lost 2 bases and the J segment 4 bases; nucleotides outside the gene matches: 3. CDR3 length: 14 residues. Germline loops: CDR1 SGHAT, CDR2 FQDESV (reference sequence). For the CDR3, the DNA is TGTGCCAGCAGCTTACGGACAGGGACCACTGAAGCTTTCTTT. This sequence encodes CASSLRTGTTEAFF.

The V and J genes are TRBV12-5 and TRBJ1-2; possible D gene TRBD1, 5 bases. V lost 1 base, J lost 4 bases, and 13 bases lay in between. Germline CDR1 reads LGHNT; CDR2 reads FRNRAP. The CDR3 consists of 15 residues. CDR3 residues: CASGLGDRQSYGYTF. The CDR3 nucleotides are TGTGCTAGTGGTTTGGGGGACCGACAGAGCTATGGCTACACCTTC.

The chain has TRBV18 and TRBJ1-1; D remains unclear. Trimming took off 4 bases at V and 1 base at J, with 10 bases between the two ends. Germline V gene data show CDR1 as KGHSH and CDR2 as LQKENI. The CDR3 length is 14 residues. Written as DNA, the CDR3 is TGTGCCAGCTCACAGAGGGTTGAGAACACTGAAGCTTTCTTT. This sequence encodes CASSQRVENTEAFF. The variable domain in full, completed from reference TRBV18 and TRBJ1-1, reads NAGVMQNPRHLVRRRGQEARLRCSPMKGHSHVYWYRQLPEEGLKFMVYLQKENIIDESGMPKERFSAEFPKEGPSILRIQQVVRGDSAAYFCASSQRVENTEAFFGQGTRLTVV.

The V call is TRBV5-6, the J call TRBJ2-5; 11 bases are a match to TRBD2. CDR3 length: 16 amino acids. Losses at the gene ends were 3 bases for V and 0 bases for J; bases not matched to a gene: 4. Germline loops: CDR1 SGHDT, CDR2 YYEEEE. The CDR3 sequence is CASSWTSGLYQETQYF. Here the CDR3 DNA reads TGTGCCAGCAGCTGGACTAGCGGGCTGTACCAAGAGACCCAGTACTTC.

The chain is built from TRBV3-1 (or the pseudogene TRBV3-2) and TRBJ2-7, with TRBD2 identical over 11 bases. The CDR3 consists of 17 residues. Germline values: CDR1 LGHDT, CDR2 YNNKEL (reference sequence). V was clipped by 4 bases and J by 5 bases; unmatched bases: 13. The CDR3 DNA sequence: TGTGCCAGCAGCCGCCAGACTAGCGGGAATATCAACGACGAGCAGTACTTC. As protein: CASSRQTSGNINDEQYF.

V gene TRBV21-1 combines with J gene TRBJ2-7; the D call of TRBD2 is as the table states it, not checked on the DNA. TRBV21-1 is marked as a pseudogene. CDR3 length equals 13 residues. CDR3 nucleotides: TGTGCCAGCAGCGACCCGGGACTAGCCGTGCAGTACTTC. Translation gives CASSDPGLAVQYF.

This clone occurred once. This chain uses TRBV28 with TRBJ2-7, with 7 bases lining up with TRBD2. Germline CDR1 is MDHEN and CDR2 is SYDVKM. There are 16 residues in the CDR3. The ends lost 5 bases at V and 3 bases at J; junction bases unmatched: 13. CDR3 sequence: CASSKWNSGLNYEQYF. CDR3 bases: TGTGCCAGCAGTAAGTGGAATAGCGGGCTCAACTACGAGCAGTACTTC.

V gene TRBV6-5 combines with J gene TRBJ2-1; maybe TRBD2 (6 bases). Trimming pared 5 bases from V and 15 bases from J, leaving 20 bases between. Germline CDR1 is MNHEY and CDR2 is SVGAGI. The CDR3 covers 13 residues. The CDR3 region is CASSLTGTPDLFF. In nucleotides, the CDR3 is TGTGCCAGCAGTCTAACCGGGACTCCAGATCTGTTCTTC.

The chain links TRBV6-5 to TRBJ2-7; TRBD1 matches at 9 bases. In germline, CDR1 is MNHEY, CDR2 SVGAGI. The CDR3 contains 13 residues. Germline trimming cut 6 bases from V and 3 bases from J; bases unmatched to any gene: 3. The CDR3 region has the DNA TGTGCCAGCAGGGGGACAGGGAACTACGAGCAGTACTTC. The encoded protein is CASRGTGNYEQYF.